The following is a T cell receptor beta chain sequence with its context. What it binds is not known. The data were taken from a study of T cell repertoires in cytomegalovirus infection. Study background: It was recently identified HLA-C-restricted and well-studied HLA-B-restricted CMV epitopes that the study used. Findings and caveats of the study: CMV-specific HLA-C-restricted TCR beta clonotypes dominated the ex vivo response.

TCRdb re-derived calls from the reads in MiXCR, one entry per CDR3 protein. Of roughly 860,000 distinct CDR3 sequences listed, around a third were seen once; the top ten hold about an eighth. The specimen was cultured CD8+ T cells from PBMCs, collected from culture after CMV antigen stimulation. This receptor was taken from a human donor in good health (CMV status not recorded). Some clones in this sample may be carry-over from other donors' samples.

The CDR3: CASSLEFRPSTDTQYF. DNA of the CDR3: TGTGCCAGCAGCTTGGAGTTCCGACCTAGCACAGATACGCAGTATTTT. The chain is built from TRBV5-4 and TRBJ2-3; D is unresolved. The V gene lost 0 bases and the J gene lost 0 bases, with 11 bases spanning the gap. The CDR3 is 16 residues long. The germline V gene has CDR1 SGHNT and CDR2 YYREEE (reference sequence).